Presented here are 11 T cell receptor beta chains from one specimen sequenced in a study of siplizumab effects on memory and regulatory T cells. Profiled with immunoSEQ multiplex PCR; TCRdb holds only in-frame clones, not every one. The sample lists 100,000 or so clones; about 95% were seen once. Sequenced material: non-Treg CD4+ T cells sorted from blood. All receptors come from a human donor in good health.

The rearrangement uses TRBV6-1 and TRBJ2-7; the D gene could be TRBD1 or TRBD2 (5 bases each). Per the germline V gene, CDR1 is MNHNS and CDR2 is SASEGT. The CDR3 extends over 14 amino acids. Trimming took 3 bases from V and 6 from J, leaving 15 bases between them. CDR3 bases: TGTGCCAGCAGTGAGGGACCAGGAATCGGCGAGCAGTACTTC. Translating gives CASSEGPGIGEQYF.

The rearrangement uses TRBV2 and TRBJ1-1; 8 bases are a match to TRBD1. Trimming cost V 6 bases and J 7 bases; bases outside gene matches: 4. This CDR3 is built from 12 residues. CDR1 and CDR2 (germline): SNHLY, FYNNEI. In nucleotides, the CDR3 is TGTGCCAGCAGCCGACAGGGGTATGAAGCTTTCTTT. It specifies CASSRQGYEAFF. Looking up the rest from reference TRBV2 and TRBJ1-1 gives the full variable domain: EPEVTQTPSHQVTQMGQEVILRCVPISNHLYFYWYRQILGQKVEFLVSFYNNEISEKSEIFDDQFSVERPDGSNFTLKIRSTKLEDSAMYFCASSRQGYEAFFGQGTRLTVV.

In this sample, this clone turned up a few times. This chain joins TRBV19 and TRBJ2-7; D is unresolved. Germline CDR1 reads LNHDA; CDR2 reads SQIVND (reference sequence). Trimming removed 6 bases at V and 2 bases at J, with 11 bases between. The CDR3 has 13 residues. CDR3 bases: TGTGCCAGTAGCCCTGGTTCAACCTACGAGCAGTACTTC. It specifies CASSPGSTYEQYF.

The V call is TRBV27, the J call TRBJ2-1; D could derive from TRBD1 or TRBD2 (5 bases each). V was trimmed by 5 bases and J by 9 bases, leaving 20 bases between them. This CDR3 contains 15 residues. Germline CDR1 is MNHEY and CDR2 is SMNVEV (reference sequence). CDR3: CASSVPFPGRLEQFF. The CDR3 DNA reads TGTGCCAGCAGTGTCCCCTTTCCGGGACGTCTTGAGCAGTTCTTC.

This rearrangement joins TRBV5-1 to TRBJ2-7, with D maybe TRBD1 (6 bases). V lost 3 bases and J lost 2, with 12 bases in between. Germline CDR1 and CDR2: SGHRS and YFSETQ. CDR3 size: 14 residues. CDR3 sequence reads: CASSSNGQTYEQYF. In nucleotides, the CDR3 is TGCGCCAGCAGCTCAAACGGACAGACCTACGAGCAGTACTTC.

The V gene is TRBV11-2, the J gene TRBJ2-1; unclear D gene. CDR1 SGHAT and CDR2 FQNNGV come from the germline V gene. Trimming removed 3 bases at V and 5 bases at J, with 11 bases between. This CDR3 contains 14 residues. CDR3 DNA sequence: TGTGCCAGCAGCTTGGATCTCCGAGACAATGAGCAGTTCTTC. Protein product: CASSLDLRDNEQFF. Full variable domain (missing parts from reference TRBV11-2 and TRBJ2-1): EAGVAQSPRYKIIEKRQSVAFWCNPISGHATLYWYQQILGQGPKLLIQFQNNGVVDDSQLPKDRFSAERLKGVDSTLKIQPAKLEDSAVYLCASSLDLRDNEQFFGPGTRLTVL.

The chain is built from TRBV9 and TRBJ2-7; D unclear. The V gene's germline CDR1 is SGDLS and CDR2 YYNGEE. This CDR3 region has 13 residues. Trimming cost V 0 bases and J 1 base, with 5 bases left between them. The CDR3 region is CASSVGQSYEQYF. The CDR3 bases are TGTGCCAGCAGCGTAGGCCAATCCTACGAGCAGTACTTC.

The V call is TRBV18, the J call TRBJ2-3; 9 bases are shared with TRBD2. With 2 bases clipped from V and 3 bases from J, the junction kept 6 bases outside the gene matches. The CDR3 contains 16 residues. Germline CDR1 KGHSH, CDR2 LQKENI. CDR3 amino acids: CASSPEIAGETDTQYF. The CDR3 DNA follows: TGTGCCAGCTCACCAGAAATAGCGGGAGAGACAGATACGCAGTATTTT.

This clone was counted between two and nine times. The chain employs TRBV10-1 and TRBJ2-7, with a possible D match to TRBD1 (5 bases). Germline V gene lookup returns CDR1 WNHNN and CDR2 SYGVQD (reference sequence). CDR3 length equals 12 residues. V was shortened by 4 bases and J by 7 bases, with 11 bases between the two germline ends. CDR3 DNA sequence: TGCGCCAGCAGTGGACCCTCAGGGGAGCAGTACTTC. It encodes CASSGPSGEQYF.

CDR3 DNA: TGTGCCAGCAGCTTAGGAGGAGGTCCGTCCGAGCAGTACTTC. Protein sequence: CASSLGGGPSEQYF. The rearrangement links TRBV7-9 to TRBJ2-7, with D possibly being TRBD2 (5 bases). Germline CDR1 and CDR2: SEHNR and FQNEAQ (reference sequence). The CDR3 covers 14 residues. V was shortened by 1 base and J by 6 bases, with 13 bases between the two germline ends.

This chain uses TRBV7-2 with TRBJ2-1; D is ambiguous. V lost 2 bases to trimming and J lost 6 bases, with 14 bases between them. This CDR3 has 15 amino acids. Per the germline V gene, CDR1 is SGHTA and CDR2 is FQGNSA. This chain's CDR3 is CASSLSKIKPNEQFF. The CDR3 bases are TGTGCCAGCAGCTTATCGAAAATAAAGCCCAATGAGCAGTTCTTC.